Listed below are T cell receptor beta chains from one sample, sequenced in a study of OX40 agonist ivuxolimab in advanced cancers. Method: immunoSEQ multiplex PCR; TCRdb's copy keeps in-frame clones and lacks some. The table has approximately 65,000 clones, about 92% seen once. The sample in question was CD4+ or CD8+ T cells sorted from blood, obtained in a trial of the OX40 agonist ivuxolimab. The receptors were sampled from an adult with an advanced solid tumor such as melanoma, head and neck, liver or kidney cancer. The CDR3 runs from the conserved cysteine through the conserved F or W. A D gene is named only where the DNA matches it firmly. Not all rows give a size; the values are once, few, many and, for expanded clones, a class.

abundance	j_gene	d_gene	v_gene	CDR3aa	CDR3nt
few	TRBJ1-2	TRBD1	TRBV6-5	CASSYSTGTVYGYTF	TGTGCCAGCAGTTACTCGACGGGGACAGTCTATGGCTACACCTTC
.	TRBJ2-7	.	TRBV6-5	CATDRDNSYEQYF	TGTGCCACGGACCGGGACAACTCCTACGAGCAGTACTTC
.	TRBJ1-5	.	TRBV6-1	CASSEALGGNQPQHF	TGTGCCAGCAGTGAAGCCTTAGGGGGGAATCAGCCCCAGCATTTT
.	TRBJ2-2	.	TRBV4-1	CASSPGPANTGELFF	TGCGCCAGCAGCCCCGGTCCCGCGAACACCGGGGAGCTGTTTTTT
.	TRBJ2-7	TRBD1	TRBV2	CASRAGQGAGEQYF	TGTGCCAGCAGGGCGGGACAGGGGGCAGGGGAGCAGTACTTC
.	TRBJ1-1	TRBD1	TRBV19	CASTPRGQGMNTEAFF	TGTGCCAGTACCCCCCGGGGACAGGGGATGAACACTGAAGCTTTCTTT
.	TRBJ1-2	.	TRBV5-4	CASSLDLGAQPGYTF	TGTGCCAGCAGCTTGGATCTCGGGGCCCAGCCTGGCTACACCTTC
.	TRBJ2-3	.	TRBV12-5	CASGQATTDTQYF	TGTGCTAGCGGCCAGGCCACCACAGATACGCAGTATTTT
.	TRBJ2-3	TRBD1	TRBV5-4	CASSLTGGAGTDTQYF	TGTGCCAGCAGCTTGACAGGGGGCGCGGGCACAGATACGCAGTATTTT
.	TRBJ1-1	.	TRBV30	CAWSENRNTEAFF	TGTGCCTGGAGCGAAAATAGGAACACTGAAGCTTTCTTT
.	TRBJ1-1	.	TRBV5-4	CASSLETLNTEAFF	TGTGCCAGCAGCTTGGAGACTCTGAACACTGAAGCTTTCTTT
.	TRBJ1-4	.	TRBV7-2	CASSLDPPTEKLFF	TGTGCCAGCAGCTTAGATCCGCCGACGGAAAAACTGTTTTTT
.	TRBJ1-3	TRBD1	TRBV30	CAWRVLGTAGNTIYF	TGTGCCTGGAGAGTCTTGGGGACAGCTGGAAACACCATATATTTT
.	TRBJ2-7	.	TRBV30	CAWSFHNQGEQYF	TGTGCCTGGAGTTTCCACAACCAGGGCGAGCAGTACTTC
once	TRBJ2-1	.	TRBV9	CASSVGGSYNEQFF	TGTGCCAGCAGCGTAGGGGGGTCCTACAATGAGCAGTTCTTC
.	TRBJ2-3	.	TRBV6-1	CASTDLDTQYF	TGTGCCAGCACAGATCTAGATACGCAGTATTTT
once	TRBJ1-1	TRBD1	TRBV19	CASSMGQGAVTEAFF	TGTGCCAGTAGTATGGGACAGGGGGCGGTCACTGAAGCTTTCTTT
.	TRBJ2-3	TRBD2	TRBV19	CASSPGGGGDTQYF	TGTGCCAGTAGTCCGGGGGGGGGCGGAGATACGCAGTATTTT
.	TRBJ2-1	TRBD2	TRBV7-2	CASSFTSGYEYEQFF	TGTGCCAGCAGCTTTACTAGCGGGTACGAGTATGAGCAGTTCTTC
.	TRBJ1-4	.	TRBV9	CASSGDGNEKLFF	TGTGCCAGCAGCGGGGACGGGAATGAAAAACTGTTTTTT
.	TRBJ1-5	.	TRBV6-1	CASSKRGSNQPQHF	TGTGCCAGCAGCAAACGGGGAAGCAATCAGCCCCAGCATTTT
.	TRBJ2-5	.	TRBV7-3	CASSLQERQTQYF	TGTGCCAGCAGCTTGCAGGAAAGGCAGACCCAGTACTTC
.	TRBJ2-7	TRBD2	TRBV10-3	CAISYARTSGKKYEQYF	TGTGCCATCAGCTATGCACGGACTAGCGGGAAAAAATACGAGCAGTACTTC
.	TRBJ2-7	.	TRBV4-1	CASSQEGSGAVYEQYF	TGCGCCAGCAGCCAAGAAGGTAGTGGGGCCGTCTACGAGCAGTACTTC
.	TRBJ2-2	TRBD1	TRBV19	CASSSRTGANTGELFF	TGTGCCAGTAGTTCCAGGACAGGCGCGAACACCGGGGAGCTGTTTTTT
.	TRBJ2-7	TRBD1	TRBV29-1	CSVEDVRDRGFF	TGCAGCGTTGAAGATGTGAGGGACAGGGGTTTCTTC
.	TRBJ1-2	.	TRBV2	CASSEEAGADYGYTF	TGTGCCAGCAGTGAAGAGGCAGGGGCTGACTATGGCTACACCTTC
.	TRBJ2-7	.	TRBV6-1	CASSESALQAKYF	TGTGCCAGCAGTGAAAGTGCCCTACAGGCTAAGTACTTC
.	TRBJ1-1	.	TRBV18	CASSTLTSGPDTEAFF	TGTGCCAGCTCAACCTTAACGAGCGGGCCGGACACTGAAGCTTTCTTT
.	TRBJ1-2	TRBD1	TRBV30	CAWSLVPDRDGYTF	TGTGCCTGGAGTCTCGTTCCGGACAGGGATGGCTACACCTTC
.	TRBJ1-1	TRBD1	TRBV6-5	CASRGQAGNTEAFF	TGTGCCAGCAGGGGACAGGCGGGGAACACTGAAGCTTTCTTT
.	TRBJ2-1	.	TRBV10-3	CAISPPNEQFF	TGTGCCATCAGTCCCCCGAATGAGCAGTTCTTC
.	TRBJ2-1	TRBD1	TRBV6-5	CASRDRVGEQFF	TGTGCCAGCAGGGACAGGGTCGGGGAGCAGTTCTTC
.	TRBJ2-7	.	TRBV29-1	CSVDSGAPGSYEQYF	TGCAGCGTTGACTCGGGGGCTCCCGGGTCCTACGAGCAGTACTTC
.	TRBJ2-5	.	TRBV7-7	CASSLGDRTQETQYF	TGTGCTAGCAGCTTAGGTGACAGGACCCAAGAGACCCAGTACTTC